The present T cell receptor beta chain was sequenced within a study of blood T cell repertoires in COVID-19. Sequenced by immunoSEQ multiplex PCR; TCRdb stores in-frame clones only, minus some. The table records about 150,000 clones, 80% of them present only once. The germline V gene encodes CDR1 MNHNY and CDR2 SVGAGI (reference sequence). V lost 4 bases and J 3 bases, leaving 9 bases between the germline ends. The CDR3 sequence is 13 residues long. This clonotype was sampled from a man in his sixties with acute or convalescent COVID-19. The material sequenced was peripheral blood. The chain links TRBV6-6 to TRBJ1-1; D ambiguous. CDR3 sequence (DNA): TGTGCCAGCAGTTTTGAGGGTTACACTGAAGCTTTCTTT. Its protein is CASSFEGYTEAFF.